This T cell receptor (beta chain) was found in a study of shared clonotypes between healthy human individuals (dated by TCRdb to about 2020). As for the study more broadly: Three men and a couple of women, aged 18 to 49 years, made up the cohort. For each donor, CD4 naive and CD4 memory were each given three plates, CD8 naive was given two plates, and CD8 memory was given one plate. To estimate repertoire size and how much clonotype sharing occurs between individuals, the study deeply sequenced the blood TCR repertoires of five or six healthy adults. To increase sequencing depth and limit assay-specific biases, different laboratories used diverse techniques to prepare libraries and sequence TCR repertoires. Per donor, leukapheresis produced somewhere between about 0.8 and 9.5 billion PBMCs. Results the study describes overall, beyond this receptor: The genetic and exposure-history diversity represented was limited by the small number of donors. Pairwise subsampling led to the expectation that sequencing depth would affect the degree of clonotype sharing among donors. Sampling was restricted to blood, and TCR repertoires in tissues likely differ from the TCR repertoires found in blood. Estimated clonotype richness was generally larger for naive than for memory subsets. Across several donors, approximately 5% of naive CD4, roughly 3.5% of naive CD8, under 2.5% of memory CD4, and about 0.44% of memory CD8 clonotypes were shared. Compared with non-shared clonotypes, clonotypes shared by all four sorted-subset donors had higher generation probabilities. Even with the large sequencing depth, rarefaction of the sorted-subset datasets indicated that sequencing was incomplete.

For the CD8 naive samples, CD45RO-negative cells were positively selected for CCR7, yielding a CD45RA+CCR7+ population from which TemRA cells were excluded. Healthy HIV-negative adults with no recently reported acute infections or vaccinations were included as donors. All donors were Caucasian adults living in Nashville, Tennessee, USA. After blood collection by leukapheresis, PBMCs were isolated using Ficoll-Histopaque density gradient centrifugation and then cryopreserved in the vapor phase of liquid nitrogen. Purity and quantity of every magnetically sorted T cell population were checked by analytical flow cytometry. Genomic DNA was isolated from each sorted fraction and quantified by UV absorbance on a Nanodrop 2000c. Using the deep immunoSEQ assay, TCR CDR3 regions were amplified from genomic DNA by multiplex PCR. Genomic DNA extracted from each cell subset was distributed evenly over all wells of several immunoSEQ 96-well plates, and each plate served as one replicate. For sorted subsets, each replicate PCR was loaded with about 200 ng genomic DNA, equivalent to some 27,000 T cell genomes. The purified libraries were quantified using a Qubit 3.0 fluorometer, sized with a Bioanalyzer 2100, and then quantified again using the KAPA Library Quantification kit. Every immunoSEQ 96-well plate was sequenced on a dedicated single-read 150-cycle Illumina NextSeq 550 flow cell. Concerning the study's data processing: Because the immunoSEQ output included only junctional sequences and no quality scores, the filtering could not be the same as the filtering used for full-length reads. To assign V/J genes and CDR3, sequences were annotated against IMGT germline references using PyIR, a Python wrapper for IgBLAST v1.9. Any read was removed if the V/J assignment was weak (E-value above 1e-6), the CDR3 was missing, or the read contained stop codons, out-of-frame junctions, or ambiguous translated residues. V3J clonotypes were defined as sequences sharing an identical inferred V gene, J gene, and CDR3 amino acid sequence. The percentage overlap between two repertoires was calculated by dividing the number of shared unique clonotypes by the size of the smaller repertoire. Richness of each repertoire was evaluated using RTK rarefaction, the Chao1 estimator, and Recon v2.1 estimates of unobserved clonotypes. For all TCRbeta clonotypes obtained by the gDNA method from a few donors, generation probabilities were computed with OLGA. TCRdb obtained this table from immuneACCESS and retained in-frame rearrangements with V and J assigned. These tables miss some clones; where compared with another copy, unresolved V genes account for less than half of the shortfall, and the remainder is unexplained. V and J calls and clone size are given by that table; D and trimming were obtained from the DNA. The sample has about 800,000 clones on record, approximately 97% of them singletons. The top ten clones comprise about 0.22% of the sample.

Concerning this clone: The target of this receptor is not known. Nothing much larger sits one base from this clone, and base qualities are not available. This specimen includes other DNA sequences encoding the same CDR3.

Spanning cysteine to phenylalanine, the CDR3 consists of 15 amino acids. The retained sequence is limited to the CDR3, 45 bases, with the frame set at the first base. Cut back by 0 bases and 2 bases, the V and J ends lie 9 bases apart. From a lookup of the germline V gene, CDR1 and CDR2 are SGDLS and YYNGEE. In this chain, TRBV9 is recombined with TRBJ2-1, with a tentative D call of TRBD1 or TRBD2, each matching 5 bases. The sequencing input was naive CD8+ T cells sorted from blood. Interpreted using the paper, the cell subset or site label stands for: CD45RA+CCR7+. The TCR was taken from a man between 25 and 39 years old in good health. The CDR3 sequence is CASSVGGGTYNEQFF. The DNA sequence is TGTGCCAGCAGCGTAGGTGGGGGAACCTACAATGAGCAGTTCTTC.